This T cell receptor (beta chain) was captured in a study of shared clonotypes between healthy human individuals. General observations from the study: Across subsets, estimated richness was generally greater for naive than for memory populations. The sole specimen, blood, was sampled, and tissue repertoires likely differ.

As concerns this clone: Its cognate antigen is unknown.

This CDR3 is 15 amino acids long. Trimming pared 2 bases from V and 6 bases from J, leaving 11 bases between. Germline V gene sequence: CDR1 KGHSH, CDR2 LQKENI. The assay was immunoSEQ multiplex PCR, and TCRdb's table has in-frame clones only and misses some. The table shows millions of clones, with roughly 96% occurring only once. Sequences were obtained from naive CD4+ T cells sorted from blood. Indicated subset: CD45RA+ positively selected. The TCR sequence derives from a man between 18 and 35 years old in good health. J is TRBJ1-6 and V is TRBV18; a weak D match, TRBD1 (5 bases). The CDR3 DNA follows: TGTGCCAGCTCACCAGGGGCTGCGGGTAATTCACCCCTCCACTTT. It is translated as CASSPGAAGNSPLHF.